A selection of T cell receptor beta chains follows, all from one sample in a study of T-cell reconstitution after alpha-beta-depleted transplantation in children. TCRdb used MiXCR to reprocess the PCR reads, holding one entry per CDR3 protein. The sample holds 530,000 or so distinct CDR3 sequences; 25% to 30% are singletons and the top ten take just over 35%. The input for sequencing was PBMCs, taken before TCRalphabeta/CD19-depleted stem cell transplant. The receptors were gathered from a boy less than two years old with Wiskott-Aldrich syndrome, due to receive a stem cell transplant. Both conserved end residues are part of each CDR3. Each record gives: J gene, V gene, clone size, CDR3 protein. Clone sizes are given selectively: once, few, many, or a class where the clone is expanded.

J: TRBJ2-5
V: TRBV29-1
size: .
CDR3: CSVDGSTGETQYF

J: TRBJ2-1
V: TRBV7-2
size: few
CDR3: CASSPSSGRDEQFF

J: TRBJ2-2
V: TRBV12-3/TRBV12-4
size: .
CDR3: CASSEQGLSSTGELFF

J: TRBJ2-1
V: TRBV5-1
size: .
CDR3: CASSLPTDSYNEQFF

J: TRBJ1-6
V: TRBV5-1
size: .
CDR3: CASSTGLGGQGSSPLHF

J: TRBJ1-3
V: TRBV12-3/TRBV12-4
size: .
CDR3: CASKASGAGNTIYF

J: TRBJ2-1
V: TRBV20-1
size: .
CDR3: CSASLPGQTYNEQFF

J: TRBJ2-7
V: TRBV11-2
size: .
CDR3: CASTFRGSSYEQYF

J: TRBJ2-5
V: TRBV2
size: .
CDR3: CASSVVEETQYF

J: TRBJ1-2
V: TRBV20-1
size: few
CDR3: CSARPPGGEAYGYTF

J: TRBJ2-5
V: TRBV29-1
size: few
CDR3: CSVWTGGSGETQYF

J: TRBJ2-7
V: TRBV28
size: few
CDR3: CASRSNRGQLAYEQYF

J: TRBJ1-5
V: TRBV6-1
size: few
CDR3: CASSPWKLSNQPQHF

J: TRBJ1-5
V: TRBV30
size: few
CDR3: CAWNADSSYQPQHF

J: TRBJ2-1
V: TRBV5-1
size: many
CDR3: CASSLGESSYNEQFF

J: TRBJ2-7
V: TRBV27
size: few
CDR3: CASRGGSSFSEQYF

J: TRBJ2-7
V: TRBV7-2
size: few
CDR3: CASSLESSAYEQYF

J: TRBJ1-6
V: TRBV28
size: .
CDR3: CASSQQGDGLHF

J: TRBJ2-5
V: TRBV6-1
size: once
CDR3: CASRGRSGRERETQYF

J: TRBJ1-1
V: TRBV12-3/TRBV12-4
size: many
CDR3: CASSLATNTEAFF

J: TRBJ2-1
V: TRBV12-3/TRBV12-4
size: few
CDR3: CASSLREGPLYNEQFF

J: TRBJ1-3
V: TRBV6-6
size: .
CDR3: CASRYSGTGFISGNTIYF

J: TRBJ2-5
V: TRBV7-8
size: few
CDR3: CASSLTRLAGVGRQETQYF

J: TRBJ2-1
V: TRBV12-3/TRBV12-4
size: .
CDR3: CASSGKLAVIYNEQFF

J: TRBJ2-5
V: TRBV29-1
size: few
CDR3: CSVQAGGETQYF

J: TRBJ2-6
V: TRBV10-3
size: few
CDR3: CAIRISGANVLTF

J: TRBJ2-2
V: TRBV6-5
size: .
CDR3: CASSYKRYTGELFF

J: TRBJ1-1
V: TRBV5-6
size: .
CDR3: CASRASGPSTEAFF

J: TRBJ2-3
V: TRBV14
size: .
CDR3: CASSPWTSTEGPDTQYF

J: TRBJ2-5
V: TRBV5-1
size: few
CDR3: CASGTQGNQETQYF

J: TRBJ2-7
V: TRBV29-1
size: .
CDR3: CSAWTGPIWEQYF

J: TRBJ2-5
V: TRBV28
size: .
CDR3: CASSFTSGMMETQYF

J: TRBJ2-3
V: TRBV5-1
size: .
CDR3: CAGASGSRTDTQYF

J: TRBJ2-1
V: TRBV12-3/TRBV12-4
size: few
CDR3: CASSFLRDYNEQFF

J: TRBJ1-1
V: TRBV29-1
size: .
CDR3: CSVAKRFDRNTEAFF

J: TRBJ2-3
V: TRBV7-2
size: few
CDR3: CASSPTLLGDTQYF